This T cell receptor beta chain was obtained from a study of blood T cell repertoires in COVID-19. Under the authors' procedure: Estimation of nucleated cell counts relied on the amplification of reference gene primers. Profiling relied on immunoSEQ multiplex PCR, and the TCRdb table lists in-frame clones only, not all of them. That table furnishes V, J and clone size, whereas the DNA furnished D and trimming. The data show 90,000 to 120,000 clones, roughly four fifths seen once. CDR3 length: 15 residues. With 3 bases clipped from V and 0 bases from J, the junction kept 7 bases outside the gene matches. Germline V lookup: CDR1 GTSNPN, CDR2 SVGIG (reference sequence).

V and J are TRBV30 and TRBJ1-1; TRBD1 agrees at 7 bases. Material for sequencing was peripheral blood. This clonotype was sampled from a woman older than 75 with active or convalescent COVID-19. The CDR3 DNA reads TGTGCCTGGAGGGCCCCGGACAGGTTGAACACTGAAGCTTTCTTT. This gives the protein CAWRAPDRLNTEAFF. The full variable domain, in which reference TRBV30 and TRBJ1-1 provide the parts outside the CDR3, is SQTIHQWPATLVQPVGSPLSLECTVEGTSNPNLYWYRQAAGRGLQLLFYSVGIGQISSEVPQNLSASRPQDRQFILSSKKLLLSDSGFYLCAWRAPDRLNTEAFFGQGTRLTVV.